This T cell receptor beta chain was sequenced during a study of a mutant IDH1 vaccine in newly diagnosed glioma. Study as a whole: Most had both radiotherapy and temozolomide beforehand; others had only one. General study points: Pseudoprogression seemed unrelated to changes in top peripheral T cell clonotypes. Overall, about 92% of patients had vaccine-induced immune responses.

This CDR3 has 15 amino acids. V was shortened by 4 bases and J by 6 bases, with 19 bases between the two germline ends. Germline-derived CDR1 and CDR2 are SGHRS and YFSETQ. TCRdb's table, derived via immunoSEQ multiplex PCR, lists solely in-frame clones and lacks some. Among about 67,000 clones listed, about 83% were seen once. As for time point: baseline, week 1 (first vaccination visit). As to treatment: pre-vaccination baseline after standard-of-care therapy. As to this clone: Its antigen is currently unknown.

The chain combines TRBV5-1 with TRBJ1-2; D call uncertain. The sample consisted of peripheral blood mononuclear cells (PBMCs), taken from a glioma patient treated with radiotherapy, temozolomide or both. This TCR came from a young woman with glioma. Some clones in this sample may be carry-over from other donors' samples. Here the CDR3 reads CASSLQDPTFDGYTF. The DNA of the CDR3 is TGCGCCAGCAGCCTGCAGGACCCGACTTTTGATGGCTACACCTTC.